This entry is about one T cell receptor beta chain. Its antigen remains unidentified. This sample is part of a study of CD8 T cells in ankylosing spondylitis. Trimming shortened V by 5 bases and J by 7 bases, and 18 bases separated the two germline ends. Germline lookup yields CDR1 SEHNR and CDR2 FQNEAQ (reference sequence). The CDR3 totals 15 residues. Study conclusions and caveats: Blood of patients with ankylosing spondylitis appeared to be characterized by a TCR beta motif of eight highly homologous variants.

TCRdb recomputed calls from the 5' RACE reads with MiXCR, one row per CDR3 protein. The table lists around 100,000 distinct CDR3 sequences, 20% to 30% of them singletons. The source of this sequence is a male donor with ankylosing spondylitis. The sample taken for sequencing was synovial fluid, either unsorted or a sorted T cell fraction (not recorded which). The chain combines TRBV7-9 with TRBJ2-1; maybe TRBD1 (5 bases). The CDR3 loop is CASSIRARALNEQFF. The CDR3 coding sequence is TGTGCCAGCAGCATAAGGGCCAGGGCCCTGAATGAGCAGTTCTTC.